This TCR beta chain comes out of a study of OX40 agonist ivuxolimab in advanced cancers. The CDR3 totals 15 residues. Germline CDR1 is SEHNR and CDR2 is FQNEAQ (reference sequence). V lost 5 bases to trimming and J lost 2 bases; unmatched junction nucleotides: 7. Assay: immunoSEQ multiplex PCR; the TCRdb copy retains only in-frame clones and omits some. The sample lists about 27,000 clones, 81% seen once, with around 32% in the top ten. This clone was detected only once. V is TRBV7-9 and J is TRBJ1-1; TRBD1 agrees at 8 bases. Source: CD4+ or CD8+ T cells sorted from blood, taken in a trial of the OX40 agonist ivuxolimab. The origin of this receptor is an adult with an advanced solid tumor such as melanoma, head and neck, liver or kidney cancer. CDR3 region: CASSQAGGANTEAFF. CDR3 sequence (DNA): TGTGCCAGCAGCCAGGCAGGGGGCGCTAACACTGAAGCTTTCTTT.